Listed below are T cell receptor beta chains from one sample, sequenced in a study of blood T cell repertoires in COVID-19. This table comes from immunoSEQ multiplex PCR, and its TCRdb copy is limited to in-frame clones, with some not included. The sample consists of 250,000 to 300,000 clones, about nine tenths of them appearing once. Sequenced input: peripheral blood. These receptors all stem from a woman between 40 and 50 years old who had recovered from COVID-19. Both conserved end residues are part of each CDR3. The D gene is left open where the match is weak. Clone size, where shown, is once, few, many, or a class for clones that have expanded.

clone_size: .
d_call: .
j_call: TRBJ1-2
cdr3_length: 16
v_call: TRBV7-9
cdr3_nt: TGTGCCAGCAGCTTAGCGGCACAGGGTATGGTAGGTGGCTACACCTTC
cdr3_aa: CASSLAAQGMVGGYTF

clone_size: .
d_call: TRBD2
j_call: TRBJ2-7
cdr3_length: 16
v_call: TRBV6-5
cdr3_nt: TGTGCCAGCAGTTACTCGGGGCGGGAGGGCCCCCACGAGCAGTACTTC
cdr3_aa: CASSYSGREGPHEQYF

clone_size: .
d_call: TRBD2
j_call: TRBJ2-3
cdr3_length: 15
v_call: TRBV5-4
cdr3_nt: TGTGCCAGCAGCCCAAGCGGGAGAAGTACAGATACGCAGTATTTT
cdr3_aa: CASSPSGRSTDTQYF

clone_size: .
d_call: TRBD1
j_call: TRBJ1-1
cdr3_length: 16
v_call: TRBV3-1/TRBV3-2
cdr3_nt: TGTGCCAGCAGCCGTTCGGGACAGGGTTTGAACACTGAAGCTTTCTTT
cdr3_aa: CASSRSGQGLNTEAFF

clone_size: .
d_call: .
j_call: TRBJ2-1
cdr3_length: 14
v_call: TRBV19
cdr3_nt: TGTGCCAGTAGTAATCGTCGGGGAGCTCCTGAGCAGTTCTTC
cdr3_aa: CASSNRRGAPEQFF

clone_size: .
d_call: .
j_call: TRBJ2-1
cdr3_length: 14
v_call: TRBV27
cdr3_nt: TGTGCCAGCAGTTTACTAAGGCAGGTCGGCGAGCAGTTCTTC
cdr3_aa: CASSLLRQVGEQFF

clone_size: .
d_call: .
j_call: TRBJ2-7
cdr3_length: 15
v_call: TRBV2
cdr3_nt: TGTGCCAGCAGTGCTCAACTAGAAATCTCCTACGAGCAGTACTTC
cdr3_aa: CASSAQLEISYEQYF

clone_size: .
d_call: TRBD1
j_call: TRBJ1-4
cdr3_length: 18
v_call: TRBV19
cdr3_nt: TGTGCCAGTAGTATAAGTAGTTTTACAGGGGCAACTAATGAAAAACTGTTTTTT
cdr3_aa: CASSISSFTGATNEKLFF

clone_size: .
d_call: TRBD2
j_call: TRBJ2-1
cdr3_length: 15
v_call: TRBV7-2
cdr3_nt: TGTGCCAGCAGCCCCCAGCGGGACCTCTACAATGAGCAGTTCTTC
cdr3_aa: CASSPQRDLYNEQFF

clone_size: .
d_call: .
j_call: TRBJ2-3
cdr3_length: 15
v_call: TRBV3-1/TRBV3-2
cdr3_nt: TGTGCCAGCAGCCAAGTGCCAGGACTCACAGATACGCAGTATTTT
cdr3_aa: CASSQVPGLTDTQYF

clone_size: .
d_call: .
j_call: TRBJ1-2
cdr3_length: 14
v_call: TRBV3-1/TRBV3-2
cdr3_nt: TGTGCCAGCAGCCAAGGCGGACTCCCTTATGGCTACACCTTC
cdr3_aa: CASSQGGLPYGYTF

clone_size: .
d_call: .
j_call: TRBJ2-7
cdr3_length: 15
v_call: TRBV21-1
cdr3_nt: TGTGCCAGCAGCAAGGGGGACAAGATCTTTTACGAGCAGTACTTC
cdr3_aa: CASSKGDKIFYEQYF

clone_size: .
d_call: TRBD1
j_call: TRBJ2-7
cdr3_length: 15
v_call: TRBV7-8
cdr3_nt: TGTGCCAGCAGCCTAGGGACAGGACCCTTCTACGAGCAGTACTTC
cdr3_aa: CASSLGTGPFYEQYF

clone_size: .
d_call: .
j_call: TRBJ2-1
cdr3_length: 18
v_call: TRBV15
cdr3_nt: TGTGCCACCAGCAGGGATGTACTAGCAGACAACTCCTACAATGAGCAGTTCTTC
cdr3_aa: CATSRDVLADNSYNEQFF

clone_size: .
d_call: TRBD2
j_call: TRBJ2-5
cdr3_length: 17
v_call: TRBV7-2
cdr3_nt: TGTGCCAGCAGCTTAGAAGGTAGCGGGAGTGGATGGGAGACCCAGTACTTC
cdr3_aa: CASSLEGSGSGWETQYF

clone_size: .
d_call: TRBD1
j_call: TRBJ2-1
cdr3_length: 15
v_call: TRBV6-1
cdr3_nt: TGTGCCAGCAGTGAACCGGGACAGGGGCACGATGAGCAGTTCTTC
cdr3_aa: CASSEPGQGHDEQFF

clone_size: .
d_call: .
j_call: TRBJ1-2
cdr3_length: 12
v_call: TRBV29-1
cdr3_nt: TGCAGCGACCAGGACACGTACTATGGCTACACCTTC
cdr3_aa: CSDQDTYYGYTF

clone_size: .
d_call: .
j_call: TRBJ2-1
cdr3_length: 16
v_call: TRBV7-2
cdr3_nt: TGTGCCAGCAGCTTCTCTGGCGGGATAGGCTACAATGAGCAGTTCTTC
cdr3_aa: CASSFSGGIGYNEQFF

clone_size: .
d_call: TRBD1
j_call: TRBJ2-1
cdr3_length: 12
v_call: TRBV30
cdr3_nt: TGTGCCTGGAGGAGGACAGGCCCTGAGCAGTTCTTC
cdr3_aa: CAWRRTGPEQFF

clone_size: once
d_call: .
j_call: TRBJ2-1
cdr3_length: 16
v_call: TRBV19
cdr3_nt: TGTGCCAGTAGTACCCAGCAGGGGGGCTCCTACAATGAGCAGTTCTTC
cdr3_aa: CASSTQQGGSYNEQFF

clone_size: .
d_call: TRBD2
j_call: TRBJ2-3
cdr3_length: 16
v_call: TRBV7-2
cdr3_nt: TGTGCCAGCAGCTGGTCCGGGACTAGCGGCACAGATACGCAGTATTTT
cdr3_aa: CASSWSGTSGTDTQYF

clone_size: .
d_call: .
j_call: TRBJ2-3
cdr3_length: 15
v_call: TRBV5-1
cdr3_nt: TGCGCCAGCAGCTTGGGACGCGGGAGCACAGATACGCAGTATTTT
cdr3_aa: CASSLGRGSTDTQYF

clone_size: .
d_call: TRBD1
j_call: TRBJ2-1
cdr3_length: 14
v_call: TRBV5-1
cdr3_nt: TGCGCCAGCAGCCCCGGACAGGGGTACAATGAGCAGTTCTTC
cdr3_aa: CASSPGQGYNEQFF

clone_size: .
d_call: TRBD2
j_call: TRBJ2-1
cdr3_length: 18
v_call: TRBV13
cdr3_nt: TGTGCCAGCAGCCCCCGACTAGCGGGAGTAGACCCCTACAATGAGCAGTTCTTC
cdr3_aa: CASSPRLAGVDPYNEQFF

clone_size: .
d_call: TRBD1
j_call: TRBJ2-7
cdr3_length: 15
v_call: TRBV9
cdr3_nt: TGTGCCAGCAGCGCTAGACAGGGCGACTCCTACGAGCAGTACTTC
cdr3_aa: CASSARQGDSYEQYF

clone_size: .
d_call: TRBD1
j_call: TRBJ1-2
cdr3_length: 16
v_call: TRBV10-3
cdr3_nt: TGTGCCATCAGTGTCTCAGATGACAGGGTAGCTTCTGGCTACACCTTC
cdr3_aa: CAISVSDDRVASGYTF

clone_size: .
d_call: .
j_call: TRBJ2-1
cdr3_length: 16
v_call: TRBV6-2/TRBV6-3
cdr3_nt: TGTGCCAGCAGTTACTTTGCGGCGGTCCACTACAATGAGCAGTTCTTC
cdr3_aa: CASSYFAAVHYNEQFF

clone_size: once
d_call: TRBD2
j_call: TRBJ2-2
cdr3_length: 15
v_call: TRBV29-1
cdr3_nt: TGCAGCGTTGAGGCGGGAGGGTCGAACACCGGGGAGCTGTTTTTT
cdr3_aa: CSVEAGGSNTGELFF

clone_size: .
d_call: .
j_call: TRBJ2-4
cdr3_length: 15
v_call: TRBV6-5
cdr3_nt: TGTGCCAGCAGATGGGACTCAAGAGCCAAAAACATTCAGTACTTC
cdr3_aa: CASRWDSRAKNIQYF

clone_size: .
d_call: TRBD2
j_call: TRBJ2-3
cdr3_length: 15
v_call: TRBV27
cdr3_nt: TGTGCCAGCAGTTTTTCTAGCGGGAGCACAGATACGCAGTATTTT
cdr3_aa: CASSFSSGSTDTQYF

clone_size: once
d_call: .
j_call: TRBJ2-7
cdr3_length: 14
v_call: TRBV18
cdr3_nt: TGTGCCAGCTCACTCGACACCTTAGCCTACGAGCAGTACTTC
cdr3_aa: CASSLDTLAYEQYF

clone_size: .
d_call: .
j_call: TRBJ2-5
cdr3_length: 16
v_call: TRBV7-8
cdr3_nt: TGTGCCAGCAGCCATCGCGCGAAAGGACTATCAGAGACCCAGTACTTC
cdr3_aa: CASSHRAKGLSETQYF

clone_size: .
d_call: .
j_call: TRBJ2-5
cdr3_length: 16
v_call: TRBV28
cdr3_nt: TGTGCCAGCAGTAAACTTCAGGGCGCGGTAGAGGAGACCCAGTACTTC
cdr3_aa: CASSKLQGAVEETQYF

clone_size: .
d_call: .
j_call: TRBJ1-6
cdr3_length: 17
v_call: TRBV11-2
cdr3_nt: TGTGCCAGCAGCTTAGGGGCTTTCAGGGGAGGGAATTCACCCCTCCACTTT
cdr3_aa: CASSLGAFRGGNSPLHF

clone_size: once
d_call: .
j_call: TRBJ1-6
cdr3_length: 15
v_call: TRBV27
cdr3_nt: TGTGCCAGCAGTCTCCGGGGGGACCAGAATTCACCCCTCCACTTT
cdr3_aa: CASSLRGDQNSPLHF

clone_size: .
d_call: .
j_call: TRBJ1-4
cdr3_length: 11
v_call: TRBV30
cdr3_nt: TGTGCCTGGAGCCCGGGAGAAAAACTGTTTTTT
cdr3_aa: CAWSPGEKLFF

clone_size: .
d_call: TRBD2
j_call: TRBJ2-1
cdr3_length: 15
v_call: TRBV19
cdr3_nt: TGTGCCAGTACCGTAACTAGCGGGAGTTACAATGAGCAGTTCTTC
cdr3_aa: CASTVTSGSYNEQFF

clone_size: .
d_call: .
j_call: TRBJ2-7
cdr3_length: 16
v_call: TRBV11-1
cdr3_nt: TGTGCCAGCAGCTTAGCCGGGGGAATTCGGTCCTACGAGCAGTACTTC
cdr3_aa: CASSLAGGIRSYEQYF

clone_size: .
d_call: TRBD2
j_call: TRBJ2-1
cdr3_length: 17
v_call: TRBV5-5
cdr3_nt: TGTGCCAGCAGCTCCTATAGGACTAGCGGAATCTACAATGAGCAGTTCTTC
cdr3_aa: CASSSYRTSGIYNEQFF

clone_size: .
d_call: .
j_call: TRBJ1-5
cdr3_length: 13
v_call: TRBV4-1
cdr3_nt: TGCGCCAGCAGCCAAGGTGGCCGGGAAGCTAGGCATTTT
cdr3_aa: CASSQGGREARHF

clone_size: .
d_call: .
j_call: TRBJ2-7
cdr3_length: 13
v_call: TRBV4-1
cdr3_nt: TGCGCCAGCAGCGCTAGCGCGGGCTCATGGCAGTACTTC
cdr3_aa: CASSASAGSWQYF